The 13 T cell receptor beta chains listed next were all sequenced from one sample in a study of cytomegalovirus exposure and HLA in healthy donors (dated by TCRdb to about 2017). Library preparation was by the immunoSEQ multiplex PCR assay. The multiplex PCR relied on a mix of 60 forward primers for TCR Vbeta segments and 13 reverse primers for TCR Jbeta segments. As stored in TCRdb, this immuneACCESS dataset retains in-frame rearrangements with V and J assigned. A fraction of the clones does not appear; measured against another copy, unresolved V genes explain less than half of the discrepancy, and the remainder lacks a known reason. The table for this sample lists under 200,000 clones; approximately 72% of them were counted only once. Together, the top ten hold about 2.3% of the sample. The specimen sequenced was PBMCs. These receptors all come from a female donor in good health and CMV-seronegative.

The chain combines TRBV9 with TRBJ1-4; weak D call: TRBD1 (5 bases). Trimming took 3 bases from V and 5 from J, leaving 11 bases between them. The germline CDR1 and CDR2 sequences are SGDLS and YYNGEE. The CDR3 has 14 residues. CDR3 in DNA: TGTGCCAGCAGCGAAGGGGTGGAGAATGAAAAACTGTTTTTT. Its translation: CASSEGVENEKLFF.

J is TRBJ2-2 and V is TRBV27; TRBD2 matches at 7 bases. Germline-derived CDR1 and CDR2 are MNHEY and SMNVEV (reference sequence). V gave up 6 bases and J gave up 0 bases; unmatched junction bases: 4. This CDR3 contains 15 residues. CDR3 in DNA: TGTGCCAGCAGGCCTAGCGGAGCGAACACCGGGGAGCTGTTTTTT. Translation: CASRPSGANTGELFF.

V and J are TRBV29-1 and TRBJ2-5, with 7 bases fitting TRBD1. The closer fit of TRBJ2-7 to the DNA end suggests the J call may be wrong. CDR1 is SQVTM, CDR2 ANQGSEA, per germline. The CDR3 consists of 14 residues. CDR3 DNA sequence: TGCAGCGCACGGGCACAGGGGAGCTCCTACGAGCAGTACTTC. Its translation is CSARAQGSSYEQYF.

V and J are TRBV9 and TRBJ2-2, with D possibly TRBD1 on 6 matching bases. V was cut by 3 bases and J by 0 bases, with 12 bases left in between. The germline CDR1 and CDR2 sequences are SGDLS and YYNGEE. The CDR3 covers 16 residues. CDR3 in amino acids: CASSDSRQANTGELFF. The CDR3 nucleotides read TGTGCCAGCAGCGACAGCAGACAGGCGAACACCGGGGAGCTGTTTTTT.

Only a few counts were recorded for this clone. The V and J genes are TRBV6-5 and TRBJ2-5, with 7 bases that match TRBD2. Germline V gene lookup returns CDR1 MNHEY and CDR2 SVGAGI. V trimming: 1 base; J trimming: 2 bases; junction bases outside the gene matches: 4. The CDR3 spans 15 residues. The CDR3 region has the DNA TGTGCCAGCAGTTACTTCGGGCGGGGGCAAGAGACCCAGTACTTC. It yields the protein CASSYFGRGQETQYF.

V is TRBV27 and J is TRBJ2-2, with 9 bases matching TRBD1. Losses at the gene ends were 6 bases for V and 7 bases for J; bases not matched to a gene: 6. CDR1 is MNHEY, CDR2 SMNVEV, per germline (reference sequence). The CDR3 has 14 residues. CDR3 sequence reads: CASSRDRVGGELFF. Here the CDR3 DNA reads TGTGCCAGCAGCCGGGACAGGGTCGGCGGGGAGCTGTTTTTT.

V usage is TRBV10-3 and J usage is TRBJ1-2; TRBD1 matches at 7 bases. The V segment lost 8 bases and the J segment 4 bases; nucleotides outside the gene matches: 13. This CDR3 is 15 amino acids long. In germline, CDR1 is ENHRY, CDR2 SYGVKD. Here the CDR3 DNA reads TGTGCCATCGCTCCCGACAGGGAGGAGGGCTATGGCTACACCTTC. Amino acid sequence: CAIAPDREEGYGYTF.

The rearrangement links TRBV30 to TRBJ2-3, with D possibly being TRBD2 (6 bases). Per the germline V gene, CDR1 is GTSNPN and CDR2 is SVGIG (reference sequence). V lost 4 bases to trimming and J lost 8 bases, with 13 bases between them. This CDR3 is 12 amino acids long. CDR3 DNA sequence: TGTGCCTGGAAGATCCTGGGGGGTACGCAGTATTTT. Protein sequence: CAWKILGGTQYF. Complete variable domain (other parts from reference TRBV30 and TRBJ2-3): SQTIHQWPATLVQPVGSPLSLECTVEGTSNPNLYWYRQAAGRGLQLLFYSVGIGQISSEVPQNLSASRPQDRQFILSSKKLLLSDSGFYLCAWKILGGTQYFGPGTRLTVL.

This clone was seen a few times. CDR3 loop: CASSEDRSSYNEQFF. CDR3 nucleotide sequence: TGTGCCAGCAGTGAGGACAGGAGCTCCTACAATGAGCAGTTCTTC. The J gene is TRBJ2-1, the V gene TRBV2; TRBD1 agrees at 7 bases. J lost 0 bases, V lost 3 bases, and 2 bases had no gene match. CDR1 is SNHLY and CDR2 is FYNNEI in the germline V gene. The CDR3 runs to 15 residues.

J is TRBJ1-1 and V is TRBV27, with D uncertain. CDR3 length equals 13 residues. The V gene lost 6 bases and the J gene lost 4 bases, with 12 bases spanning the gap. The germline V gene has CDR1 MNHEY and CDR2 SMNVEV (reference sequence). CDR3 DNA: TGTGCCAGCAGCCTATTGGGCGTCACTGAAGCTTTCTTT. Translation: CASSLLGVTEAFF.

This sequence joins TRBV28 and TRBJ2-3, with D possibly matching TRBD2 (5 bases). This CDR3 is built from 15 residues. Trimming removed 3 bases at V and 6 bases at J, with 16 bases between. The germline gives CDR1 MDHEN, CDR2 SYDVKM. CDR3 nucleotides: TGTGCCAGCAGTTTGCGTAGAGGGAGCCGGGATACGCAGTATTTT. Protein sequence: CASSLRRGSRDTQYF.

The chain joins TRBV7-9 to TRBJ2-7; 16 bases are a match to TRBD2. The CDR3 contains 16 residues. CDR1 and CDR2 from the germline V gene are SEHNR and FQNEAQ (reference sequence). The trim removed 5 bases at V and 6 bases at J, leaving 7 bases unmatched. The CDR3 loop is CASSVGLAGGPGEQYF. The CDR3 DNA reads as TGTGCCAGCAGCGTGGGACTAGCGGGAGGGCCCGGCGAGCAGTACTTC.

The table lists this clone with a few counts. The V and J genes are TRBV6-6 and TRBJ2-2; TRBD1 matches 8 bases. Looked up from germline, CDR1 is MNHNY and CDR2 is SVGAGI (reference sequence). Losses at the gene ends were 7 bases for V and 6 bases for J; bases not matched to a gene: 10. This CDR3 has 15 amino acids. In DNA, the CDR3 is TGTGCCAGCACTCAGACAGGGGAGGAGGCCGGGGAGCTGTTTTTT. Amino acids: CASTQTGEEAGELFF.